This T cell receptor beta chain was identified during a study of T cells in Graves' hyperthyroidism and ophthalmopathy (dated by TCRdb to the late 2010s). Regarding the study in general: Peripheral blood was collected at initial diagnosis, before any treatment. The roughly 91 discovery patients were randomly divided into training and test sets at a 7:3 ratio. In addition, the study compared T-cell repertoires in thyroid tissue and in blood from roughly 6 Graves' hyperthyroidism patients. According to the paper, TCR Vbeta CDR3 sequencing was carried out on around 140 peripheral blood samples, which came from under 50 ophthalmopathy, approximately 78 hyperthyroidism and roughly 17 progressor patients. Prospective prediction of ophthalmopathy was tested in an independent validation cohort consisting of 18 to 20 hyperthyroidism patients and about 17 patients who later progressed to ophthalmopathy. After blood sampling, hyperthyroidism patients were treated with methimazole at a starting dose of 30 mg daily, and ophthalmopathy patients were treated with high-dose intravenous methylprednisolone. TCR V-J signatures able to tell the groups apart were searched for in a discovery cohort of more than 90 patients, of whom roughly 42 had Graves' ophthalmopathy and 57 had stable Graves' hyperthyroidism. The paper as a whole reports these results and caveats: Most expanded thyroid clonotypes (frequency above 0.001) were also detected in blood, suggesting blood repertoires may reflect thyroid immune responses. Ophthalmopathy was separated from stable hyperthyroidism by a 13 V-J signature model, with approximately 86% sensitivity and around 81% specificity obtained in cross-validation and 80%/75% obtained in testing. Sample size was not statistically predetermined, and blinding of investigators to group allocation was not performed. In validation, progression to ophthalmopathy was predicted by the model with almost 71% sensitivity and 72.22% specificity, a median of about 6 months before onset.

Moderately to severely active disease, a Clinical Activity Score of at least 3, a NOSPECS grade of at least 4, and a duration under 3 months were present in ophthalmopathy patients. Patients with uncontrolled infections, other autoimmune diseases, pregnancy or lactation were excluded. Diagnoses were based on clinical symptoms, serum thyroxine and TRAb, thyroid ultrasound and orbital computed tomography. PBMCs were isolated from about 9.2 ml of fresh peripheral blood by Ficoll-Paque density gradient centrifugation. Total RNA was extracted using Trizol reagent, and RNA quality was assessed on an Agilent 2100 Bioanalyzer. In this sample, this clonotype turned up many times. Its antigen specificity is not known. One base away there is no much larger clone; base qualities are not given. Amplification of TCR beta CDR3 regions was carried out from RNA transcripts. The first round of RT-PCR for the TCR CDR3 was performed with the HTBI primer set and the Qiagen OneStep RT-PCR kit. Libraries were constructed in a second round of multiplex PCR, after which size selection and purification were carried out. Sequencing of the libraries was done on an Illumina HiSeq2000 using paired-end 100 bp reads. The authors' analysis ran thus. SOAPnuke was used to process the raw data, removing reads that contained adapters or uncalled bases, had a mean Phred below 15, or lacked an exact match to the constant primer or identifier. High-quality paired reads were merged with COPE v1.2.5, and unique nucleotide sequences were defined as clonotypes. MiTCR v1.1 was used to align clonotypes to the IMGT TRBV, TRBD and TRBJ reference segments. Only V-J combinations with frequency above 0.0001, covering 99% to 99.2% of repertoires, were analysed. A TCS score was defined as the ratio of F50 (clonal expansion) to E x V (chaos), with BLOSUM62-based TCRdist applied between CDR3 peptides within each V-J. Welch's t-statistics and random forest reduced around 550 V-J features to 13, which were used in a naive Bayes classifier (R e1071). TCRdb passed the public sequencing reads through fastp at Q25 and MiXCR, retaining productive beta sequences. Here each entry gathers all rows of one CDR3 protein and keeps the most common genes and DNA. These V and J calls originate from TCRdb's pipeline instead of the authors' own analysis. The sample table records over 500,000 distinct CDR3 sequences; 17% of these occur just once. The ten top clones hold 15% to 20% of the sample.

The receptor comes from a woman aged 18-30 years with Graves' ophthalmopathy. Sequenced material: blood.

The CDR3 protein sequence reads: CASSSDLNEQFF. The nucleotides are TGTGCCAGCAGCTCAGACCTCAATGAGCAGTTCTTC. The chain is encoded by TRBV7-2 joined to TRBJ2-1; no D gene call is confident. Between the V and J ends, shortened by 4 bases and 6 bases respectively, the junction contains 7 bases. As encoded in the germline V gene, CDR1 is SGHTA while CDR2 is FQGNSA. Its CDR3 holds 12 amino acids, cysteine through phenylalanine. The kept DNA is CDR3 alone, 36 bases in frame from the first base. The entire variable domain, with the stretches around the CDR3 drawn from the reference TRBV7-2 and TRBJ2-1 proteins, is GAGVSQSPSNKVTEKGKDVELRCDPISGHTALYWYRQSLGQGLEFLIYFQGNSAPDKSGLPSDRFSAERTGGSVSTLTIQRTQQEDSAVYLCASSSDLNEQFFGPGTRLTVL.